The clone carrying this T cell receptor beta chain came up many times. Patients aged 18 to 65 had newly diagnosed hyperthyroidism lasting under 2 months. V shed 4 bases and J shed 1 base, with 11 bases lying between them. The V gene's germline CDR1 is SGHRS and CDR2 YFSETQ. The CDR3 runs 14 residues. This record comes from a study of T cells in Graves' hyperthyroidism and ophthalmopathy. The source material, RNA transcripts, was used to amplify TCR beta CDR3 regions. The primer set for the first-round RT-PCR of the TCR CDR3 was HTBI. Via MiXCR, TCRdb re-called the multiplex PCR reads, giving one row per CDR3 protein. The profile covers hundreds of thousands of distinct CDR3 sequences, with around 15% appearing a single time and approximately 10% taken by the ten largest.

The V call is TRBV5-1, the J call TRBJ1-1; TRBD1 is a possible D gene (5 bases). This TCR was sampled from a woman aged 18-29 years with Graves' hyperthyroidism. Sequencing input: blood. DNA of the CDR3: TGCGCCAGCAGCGCGGGACGGGAGAACACTGAAGCTTTCTTT. Protein sequence: CASSAGRENTEAFF.